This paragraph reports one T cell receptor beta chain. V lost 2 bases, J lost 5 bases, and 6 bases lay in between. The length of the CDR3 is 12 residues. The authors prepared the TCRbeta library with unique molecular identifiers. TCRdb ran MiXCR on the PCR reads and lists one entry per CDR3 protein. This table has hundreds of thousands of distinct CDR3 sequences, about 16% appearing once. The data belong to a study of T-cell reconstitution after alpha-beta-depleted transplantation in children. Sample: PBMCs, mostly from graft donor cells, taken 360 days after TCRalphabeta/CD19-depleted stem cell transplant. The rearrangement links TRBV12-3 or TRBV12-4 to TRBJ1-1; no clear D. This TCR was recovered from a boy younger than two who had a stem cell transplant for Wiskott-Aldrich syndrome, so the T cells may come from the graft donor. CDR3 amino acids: CASSLRVTEAFF. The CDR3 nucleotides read TGTGCCAGCAGTTTAAGGGTTACTGAAGCTTTCTTT.